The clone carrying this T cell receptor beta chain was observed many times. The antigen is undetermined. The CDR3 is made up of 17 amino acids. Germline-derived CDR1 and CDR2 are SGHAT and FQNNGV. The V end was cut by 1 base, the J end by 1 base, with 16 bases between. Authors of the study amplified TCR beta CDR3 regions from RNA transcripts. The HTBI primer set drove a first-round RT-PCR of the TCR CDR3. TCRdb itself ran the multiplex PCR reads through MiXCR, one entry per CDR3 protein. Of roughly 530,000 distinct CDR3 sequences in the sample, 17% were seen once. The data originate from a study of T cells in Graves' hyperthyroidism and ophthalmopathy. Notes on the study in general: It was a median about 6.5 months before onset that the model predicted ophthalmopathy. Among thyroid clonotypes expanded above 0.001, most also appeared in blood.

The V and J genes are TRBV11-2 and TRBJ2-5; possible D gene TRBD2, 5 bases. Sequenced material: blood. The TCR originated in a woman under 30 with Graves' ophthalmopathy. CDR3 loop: CASSLGRYQAGQETQYF. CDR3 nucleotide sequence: TGTGCCAGCAGCTTAGGGCGATACCAGGCGGGCCAAGAGACCCAGTACTTC.